The 23 T cell receptor beta chains given below trace back to one sample, sequenced in a study of long-term antiretroviral therapy in people with HIV. Sequencing relied on immunoSEQ assay v3.0, run at survey level. Here immunoSEQ multiplex PCR was the method, and the copy in TCRdb shows in-frame clones only, minus some. This sample has around 23,000 clones, with almost 85% found just once. The sample here was unsorted PBMCs, taken 0.3 years after starting antiretroviral therapy. Receptors were obtained from a man aged 50 to 60 with HIV.

This chain uses TRBV28 with TRBJ1-1; TRBD1 is a possible D gene (5 bases). The germline gives CDR1 MDHEN, CDR2 SYDVKM. The CDR3 consists of 13 residues. V was cut by 8 bases and J by 6 bases, with 16 bases left in between. Here the CDR3 DNA reads TGTGCCAGCCGAATCAGGGATTCAGCTGAAGCTTTCTTT. Protein: CASRIRDSAEAFF. The full variable domain, completed using reference TRBV28 and TRBJ1-1, is DVKVTQSSRYLVKRTGEKVFLECVQDMDHENMFWYRQDPGLGLRLIYFSYDVKMKEKGDIPEGYSVSREKKERFSLILESASTNQTSMYLCASRIRDSAEAFFGQGTRLTVV.

This clone was detected once. V and J are TRBV30 and TRBJ2-5; D possibly matches TRBD1 or TRBD2 (7 bases each). Trimming removed 0 bases at V and 6 bases at J, with 17 bases between. Germline values: CDR1 GTSNPN, CDR2 SVGIG (reference sequence). The CDR3 spans 15 residues. CDR3 in DNA: TGTGCCTGGAGTGTAAAGCAGGGGGGGCGGAAGACCCAGTACTTC. Residues: CAWSVKQGGRKTQYF.

V and J are TRBV7-2 and TRBJ2-3, with 8 bases aligning to TRBD2. The CDR3 covers 15 residues. The ends lost 5 bases at V and 4 bases at J; junction bases unmatched: 8. The germline CDR1 and CDR2 sequences are SGHTA and FQGNSA. The CDR3 sequence: CASSPQRLAPDTQYF. The CDR3 nucleotides are TGTGCCAGCAGCCCACAGAGACTAGCGCCAGATACGCAGTATTTT.

This chain joins TRBV2 and TRBJ1-4; D gene ambiguous. The CDR3 runs to 12 residues. Per the germline V gene, CDR1 is SNHLY and CDR2 is FYNNEI. V lost 4 bases and J lost 4, with 4 bases in between. Here the CDR3 reads CASSGVNEKLFF. CDR3 DNA sequence: TGTGCCAGCAGTGGAGTTAATGAAAAACTGTTTTTT.

The table lists this clone with a few counts. This sequence joins TRBV2 and TRBJ1-5; D ambiguous. Germline CDR1 is SNHLY and CDR2 is FYNNEI. With 3 bases removed from V and 0 bases from J, the gap between germline ends came to 9 bases. This CDR3 comprises 15 residues. DNA of the CDR3: TGTGCCAGCAGTGATCCCACCTATAGCAATCAGCCCCAGCATTTT. Protein sequence: CASSDPTYSNQPQHF.

V gene TRBV5-8 combines with J gene TRBJ2-7, with 9 bases lining up with TRBD1. J was trimmed by 0 bases and V by 0 bases; bases with no gene match: 4. Germline V gene data show CDR1 as SGHTS and CDR2 as YDEGEE. This CDR3 region has 16 residues. For the CDR3, the DNA is TGTGCCAGCAGCTTGGTCGGGACAGGGAACTCCTACGAGCAGTACTTC. This codes for CASSLVGTGNSYEQYF.

This sequence joins TRBV7-9 and TRBJ2-2, with 7 bases that match TRBD1. The germline V gene encodes CDR1 SEHNR and CDR2 FQNEAQ (reference sequence). Trimming removed 1 base from V and 2 bases from J; junction bases left unmatched: 4. This CDR3 region has 16 residues. CDR3 sequence (DNA): TGTGCCAGCAGCTTAGGTGGGACAGTAAACACCGGGGAGCTGTTTTTT. It encodes CASSLGGTVNTGELFF.

This clone was detected once. The chain carries TRBV2 and TRBJ2-1; possibly TRBD2 for D (5 bases). V lost 7 bases to trimming and J lost 7 bases, with 17 bases between them. This CDR3 comprises 14 residues. Germline V lookup: CDR1 SNHLY, CDR2 FYNNEI. DNA of the CDR3: TGTGCCAGCAATCGGGAATCCTCGAGGAATGAGCAGTTCTTC. Translation: CASNRESSRNEQFF.

This clone was seen only once. This chain links TRBV5-1 with TRBJ1-5; a weak D match, TRBD1 (6 bases). Trimming took off 0 bases at V and 5 bases at J, with 12 bases between the two ends. This CDR3 contains 15 residues. Germline V lookup: CDR1 SGHRS, CDR2 YFSETQ. CDR3 sequence reads: CASSLGAGGHQPQHF. The CDR3 DNA reads TGCGCCAGCAGCTTGGGAGCCGGGGGGCATCAGCCCCAGCATTTT.

The chain joins TRBV28 to TRBJ2-7; TRBD2 agrees at 13 bases. Germline trimming cut 6 bases from V and 7 bases from J; bases unmatched to any gene: 6. Germline CDR1 and CDR2: MDHEN and SYDVKM. This CDR3 region has 14 residues. Written as DNA, the CDR3 is TGTGCCAGCAGCCCCGGACTAGCGGGAGAGGAGCAGTACTTC. Its protein product is CASSPGLAGEEQYF. Combining the CDR3 with reference TRBV28 and TRBJ2-7 gives the whole variable domain DVKVTQSSRYLVKRTGEKVFLECVQDMDHENMFWYRQDPGLGLRLIYFSYDVKMKEKGDIPEGYSVSREKKERFSLILESASTNQTSMYLCASSPGLAGEEQYFGPGTRLTVT.

The CDR3 spells CASSPIEETQYF. DNA of the CDR3: TGTGCCAGCAGCCCAATCGAAGAGACCCAGTACTTC. The chain carries TRBV11-2 and TRBJ2-5, with D unresolved. Looked up from germline, CDR1 is SGHAT and CDR2 is FQNNGV. The CDR3 covers 12 residues. The germline V and J ends were trimmed by 5 bases and 3 bases, with 7 bases remaining between them.

The chain is built from TRBV9 and TRBJ1-2; D is unclear. The germline gives CDR1 SGDLS, CDR2 YYNGEE. The CDR3 has 15 residues. Deletions cut 0 bases from V and 8 bases from J, with 17 bases between. In DNA, the CDR3 is TGTGCCAGCAGCGTAGCTTTTGGCGGTACAAGGGGCTACACCTTC. Encoded protein: CASSVAFGGTRGYTF. The entire variable domain, with the rest obtained from reference TRBV9 and TRBJ1-2, is as follows: DSGVTQTPKHLITATGQRVTLRCSPRSGDLSVYWYQQSLDQGLQFLIQYYNGEERAKGNILERFSAQQFPDLHSELNLSSLELGDSALYFCASSVAFGGTRGYTFGSGTRLTVV.

This chain connects TRBV28 to TRBJ2-2; the D is unclear. This CDR3 is 13 amino acids long. The germline CDR1 and CDR2 sequences are MDHEN and SYDVKM. V was clipped by 5 bases and J by 6 bases, with 10 bases between them. The CDR3 loop reads CASSRMTAGELFF. The CDR3 nucleotides read TGTGCCAGCAGTAGGATGACGGCCGGGGAGCTGTTTTTT.

This clone was seen a handful of times. This chain connects TRBV28 to TRBJ2-7; the match to TRBD1 covers 11 bases. V shed 6 bases, J shed 7 bases, and the junction held 8 bases outside the gene matches. The CDR3 spans 14 residues. The germline V gene encodes CDR1 MDHEN and CDR2 SYDVKM. The CDR3 DNA reads as TGTGCCAGCAGGGGGACAGGGGGTCCCCTGGAGCAGTACTTC. Its protein is CASRGTGGPLEQYF.

This clone turned up a few times. V is TRBV28 and J is TRBJ1-5; maybe TRBD1 (5 bases). V lost 7 bases, J lost 0 bases, and 13 bases lay in between. CDR3 size: 15 residues. Germline lookup yields CDR1 MDHEN and CDR2 SYDVKM. The CDR3 protein is CASIGTDYSNQPQHF. CDR3 sequence (DNA): TGTGCCAGCATCGGGACGGATTATAGCAATCAGCCCCAGCATTTT.

The V call is TRBV6-5, the J call TRBJ2-1; tentative D call: TRBD1 (6 bases). This CDR3 has 16 residues. V was clipped by 0 bases and J by 0 bases, with 9 bases between them. The germline V gene has CDR1 MNHEY and CDR2 SVGAGI. The CDR3 loop is CASSYSGQTSYNEQFF. In nucleotides, the CDR3 is TGTGCCAGCAGTTACTCAGGACAGACCTCCTACAATGAGCAGTTCTTC.

The genes are TRBV30 and TRBJ2-1, with 9 bases lining up with TRBD2. The CDR3 is 17 residues long. V lost 1 base and J lost 1; bases outside the gene matches: 8. Germline assignment: CDR1 GTSNPN and CDR2 SVGIG (reference sequence). The CDR3 coding sequence is TGTGCCTGGAGTGGATGGCTAGCGGGGACTTCCTACAATGAGCAGTTCTTC. This translates into CAWSGWLAGTSYNEQFF.

This rearrangement joins TRBV2 to TRBJ1-1, with D possibly being TRBD1 (5 bases). Germline CDR1 and CDR2: SNHLY and FYNNEI. The V gene lost 7 bases and the J gene lost 5 bases, with 8 bases spanning the gap. There are 11 residues in the CDR3. DNA for the CDR3: TGTGCCAGCAAGACAGCAACTGAAGCTTTCTTT. It is translated as CASKTATEAFF.

This chain connects TRBV7-9 to TRBJ2-3, with D hard to call. This CDR3 contains 11 residues. The V gene lost 4 bases and the J gene lost 6 bases, with 5 bases spanning the gap. CDR1 SEHNR and CDR2 FQNEAQ come from the germline V gene (reference sequence). The CDR3 spells CASSSMDTQYF. CDR3 nucleotides: TGTGCCAGCAGCTCCATGGATACGCAGTATTTT.

Sample share makes this clone medium-sized. This chain connects TRBV6-5 to TRBJ2-7, with D possibly TRBD1 on 6 matching bases. V was clipped by 2 bases and J by 2 bases, with 10 bases between them. The length of the CDR3 is 14 residues. In germline, CDR1 is MNHEY, CDR2 SVGAGI. The CDR3 nucleotides read TGTGCCAGCAGTTACCGGCAGGGGACCTACGAGCAGTACTTC. Translation: CASSYRQGTYEQYF.

The rearrangement links TRBV27 to TRBJ1-2; 12 bases are a match to TRBD1. Germline trimming cut 9 bases from V and 6 bases from J; bases unmatched to any gene: 14. The length of the CDR3 is 16 residues. CDR1 and CDR2 from the germline V gene are MNHEY and SMNVEV (reference sequence). The CDR3: CASSSGTGGAMDGYTF. CDR3 DNA: TGTGCCAGTTCCTCCGGGACAGGGGGCGCAATGGATGGCTACACCTTC.

CDR3 sequence reads: CASSLRGGRETQYF. The CDR3 DNA is TGTGCCAGCAGCTTAAGGGGAGGAAGAGAGACCCAGTACTTC. The genes are TRBV7-2 and TRBJ2-5, with D perhaps TRBD2 (6 bases). Germline assignment: CDR1 SGHTA and CDR2 FQGNSA. This CDR3 spans 14 amino acids. V dropped 2 bases and J dropped 4 bases, with 11 bases sitting between them.

The chain is built from TRBV7-9 and TRBJ2-6, with D tentatively TRBD1 or TRBD2 (5 bases each). Germline CDR1 and CDR2: SEHNR and FQNEAQ (reference sequence). CDR3 length equals 15 residues. V lost 5 bases and J 3 bases, leaving 11 bases between the germline ends. CDR3 region: CASSQRGIGANVLTF. DNA of the CDR3: TGTGCCAGCAGCCAGAGGGGTATTGGGGCCAACGTCCTGACTTTC.